Below are 27 T cell receptor beta chains sequenced from a single sample in a study of blood T cell repertoires in COVID-19. TCRdb's copy holds only in-frame clones and misses some; the assay was immunoSEQ multiplex PCR. The sample holds over 90,000 clones, 87% seen once. Sequencing was done on a sample of peripheral blood. These receptors originate from a human donor in a cohort sampled during active COVID-19.

J is TRBJ1-4 and V is TRBV27, with D possibly matching TRBD1 (6 bases). The germline V and J ends were trimmed by 6 bases and 4 bases, with 12 bases remaining between them. The CDR3 has 14 amino acids. CDR1 and CDR2 (germline): MNHEY, SMNVEV (reference sequence). This chain's CDR3 is CASRTTGFNEKLFF. As DNA, the CDR3 is TGTGCCAGCAGAACCACAGGGTTTAATGAAAAACTGTTTTTT.

CDR3 coding DNA: TGTGCCAGCAGTACCGACAGGGGTCGGGGGGAGCTGTTTTTT. Translating it yields CASSTDRGRGELFF. The chain recombines TRBV7-7 with TRBJ2-2; 8 bases match TRBD1. Germline CDR1 is SSHAT and CDR2 is FNYEAQ (reference sequence). V lost 6 bases to trimming and J lost 8 bases; unmatched junction nucleotides: 8. The CDR3 consists of 14 residues.

This clone was detected a few times. The CDR3 spells CASSFKSGGGRTEAFF. Here the CDR3 DNA reads TGCGCCAGCAGCTTTAAGTCAGGGGGCGGACGCACTGAAGCTTTCTTT. The V gene is TRBV5-1, the J gene TRBJ1-1, with 8 bases identical to TRBD1. With V trimmed by 2 bases and J by 4 bases, 10 bases remained unmatched. The CDR3 has 16 amino acids. Per germline, CDR1 SGHRS and CDR2 YFSETQ.

The V and J genes are TRBV7-9 and TRBJ2-5; TRBD1 agrees at 9 bases. There are 14 residues in the CDR3. Germline CDR1 reads SEHNR; CDR2 reads FQNEAQ (reference sequence). V shed 5 bases, J shed 4 bases, and the junction held 5 bases outside the gene matches. The CDR3: CASSQQGAGETQYF. The CDR3 nucleotides are TGTGCCAGCAGCCAACAGGGGGCGGGAGAGACCCAGTACTTC.

The chain combines TRBV28 with TRBJ2-1; the D gene is possibly TRBD2 (5 bases). Trimming removed 4 bases at V and 3 bases at J, with 13 bases between. The CDR3 covers 15 residues. Germline CDR1 reads MDHEN; CDR2 reads SYDVKM. The CDR3 loop reads CASSSTRDFYNEQFF. DNA of the CDR3: TGTGCCAGCAGTTCCACTAGAGATTTCTACAATGAGCAGTTCTTC.

The chain recombines TRBV6-1 with TRBJ2-7; tentatively, D is TRBD2 (6 bases). V lost 0 bases and J 7 bases, leaving 16 bases between the germline ends. The CDR3 sequence is 15 residues long. CDR1 is MNHNS and CDR2 is SASEGT in the germline V gene. In DNA form, the CDR3 reads TGTGCCAGCAGTGAAGCTTCGGCGGGGAGAGATGAGCAGTACTTC. Its translation: CASSEASAGRDEQYF.

V gene TRBV5-1 combines with J gene TRBJ1-4, with a tentative D call TRBD1 (6 bases). The CDR3 is made up of 15 amino acids. CDR1 and CDR2 from the germline V gene are SGHRS and YFSETQ. The V and J ends lost 2 bases and 4 bases respectively, with 12 bases between them. In DNA form, the CDR3 reads TGCGCCAGCAGCTTTAACAGGGTCGGTAATGAAAAACTGTTTTTT. This translates into CASSFNRVGNEKLFF.

The chain employs TRBV6-6 and TRBJ1-3; D not resolved. The V gene's germline CDR1 is MNHNY and CDR2 SVGAGI (reference sequence). CDR3 length equals 12 residues. V lost 5 bases, J lost 9 bases, and 11 bases lay in between. The CDR3 protein is CASSPKLSTIYF. Here the CDR3 DNA reads TGTGCCAGCAGTCCTAAATTGAGCACCATATATTTT.

This clone was seen only once. J is TRBJ2-5 and V is TRBV5-5; D perhaps matches TRBD2 (6 bases). The germline V gene has CDR1 SGHKS and CDR2 YYEKEE (reference sequence). The CDR3 is made up of 15 amino acids. V lost 2 bases and J lost 2, with 13 bases in between. The CDR3 DNA reads as TGTGCCAGCAGCTTACTAGCCTGGGAACAAGAGACCCAGTACTTC. Its protein is CASSLLAWEQETQYF.

The chain joins TRBV30 to TRBJ2-7, with a possible D match to TRBD1 (6 bases). Germline V CDR1 and CDR2: GTSNPN, SVGIG (reference sequence). The V end lost 1 base, the J end lost 7 bases, and 17 bases lay between the germline ends. CDR3 size: 14 residues. The CDR3 DNA reads as TGTGCCTGGAGTGGGGGACAACGGGGCTCTGAGCAGTACTTC. Protein sequence: CAWSGGQRGSEQYF.

The V and J genes are TRBV7-2 and TRBJ1-5; D unclear. Looked up from germline, CDR1 is SGHTA and CDR2 is FQGNSA. The CDR3 has 15 residues. Between the trimmed V and J ends, which lost 1 base and 3 bases, there was a span of 10 bases. DNA for the CDR3: TGTGCCAGCAGCTTAGGGCACAGATTCAATCAGCCCCAGCATTTT. Its protein product is CASSLGHRFNQPQHF.

The genes are TRBV20-1 and TRBJ1-6; no reliable D call. CDR3 length equals 11 residues. V shed 2 bases and J shed 9 bases, with 5 bases lying between them. CDR1 and CDR2 from the germline V gene are DFQATT and SNEGSKA (reference sequence). The DNA for the CDR3 is TGCAGTGCTAGATCCGGTTCACCCCTCCACTTT. Translation: CSARSGSPLHF.

The chain couples TRBV2 to TRBJ1-4, with TRBD1 matching 7 bases. CDR1 SNHLY and CDR2 FYNNEI come from the germline V gene. V lost 6 bases, J lost 3 bases, and 4 bases stayed unmatched. The CDR3 loop spans 14 amino acids. The DNA for the CDR3 is TGTGCCAGCAGCCGACAGGGCCCTAATGAAAAACTGTTTTTT. It yields the protein CASSRQGPNEKLFF.

Here the CDR3 reads CATKGQGEVGELFF. The DNA of the CDR3 is TGTGCCACCAAGGGACAGGGGGAGGTCGGGGAGCTGTTTTTT. The chain carries TRBV24-1 and TRBJ2-2; 11 bases align to TRBD1. Germline V gives CDR1 KGHDR, CDR2 SFDVKD. V shed 8 bases and J 7 bases; nucleotides not matched to a gene: 5. The CDR3 extends over 14 amino acids.

The V and J genes are TRBV30 and TRBJ2-7; 9 bases align to TRBD1. Germline CDR1 reads GTSNPN; CDR2 reads SVGIG (reference sequence). The V and J ends lost 2 bases and 5 bases, in that order; junction bases with no gene match: 7. CDR3 size: 14 residues. CDR3 region: CAWSPTDRGNEQYF. The CDR3, as DNA: TGTGCCTGGAGTCCCACGGACAGGGGCAACGAGCAGTACTTC.

CDR3 protein: CASSLGTGLDEQFF. The CDR3 coding sequence is TGTGCCAGCAGCTTAGGGACAGGGCTCGATGAGCAGTTCTTC. The rearrangement uses TRBV7-7 and TRBJ2-1; 8 bases match TRBD1. Unmatched junction bases numbered 4, after V lost 1 base and J lost 8 bases. Germline V gene sequence: CDR1 SSHAT, CDR2 FNYEAQ (reference sequence). The CDR3 contains 14 residues.

The genes are TRBV3-1 (or the pseudogene TRBV3-2) and TRBJ2-1; 11 nucleotides match TRBD2. CDR1 and CDR2 (germline): LGHDT, YNNKEL (reference sequence). This CDR3 is 16 amino acids long. V was clipped by 4 bases and J by 6 bases; unmatched bases: 8. The CDR3 protein is CASSLDPSGGSNEQFF. The DNA for the CDR3 is TGTGCCAGCAGCCTCGACCCTAGCGGGGGGTCCAATGAGCAGTTCTTC.

This clone was observed once. The V and J genes are TRBV29-1 and TRBJ2-1; 9 bases match TRBD1. Germline V gene lookup returns CDR1 SQVTM and CDR2 ANQGSEA. V shed 4 bases and J 14 bases; nucleotides not matched to a gene: 6. The CDR3 extends over 11 amino acids. The CDR3 region has the DNA TGCAGCGTTGGCTCGGACAGGGGAGAGTTCTTC. As protein: CSVGSDRGEFF.

The chain couples TRBV9 to TRBJ2-2; the match to TRBD1 covers 8 bases. Germline V gene lookup returns CDR1 SGDLS and CDR2 YYNGEE. V shed 3 bases, J shed 0 bases, and the junction held 1 base outside the gene matches. The CDR3 consists of 15 residues. The CDR3 loop is CASSGTGTNTGELFF. In DNA, the CDR3 is TGTGCCAGCAGCGGGACAGGGACGAACACCGGGGAGCTGTTTTTT.

V gene TRBV5-1 combines with J gene TRBJ1-2; unclear D gene. The germline V and J ends were trimmed by 0 bases and 2 bases, with 5 bases remaining between them. There are 13 residues in the CDR3. Germline V gene data show CDR1 as SGHRS and CDR2 as YFSETQ. The CDR3 nucleotides read TGCGCCAGCAGCTTGGTTGGCAACTATGGCTACACCTTC. It codes for CASSLVGNYGYTF.

J is TRBJ2-7 and V is TRBV28; D is unresolved. Germline-derived CDR1 and CDR2 are MDHEN and SYDVKM. Trimming took off 3 bases at V and 2 bases at J, with 8 bases between the two ends. This CDR3 has 13 amino acids. CDR3 DNA: TGTGCCAGCAGTTTTGGCGGAACCTACGAGCAGTACTTC. Amino acid sequence: CASSFGGTYEQYF.

This clone appeared a few times. V and J are TRBV5-6 and TRBJ2-7, with 10 bases identical to TRBD1. CDR3 length equals 15 residues. The V gene end was trimmed by 3 bases and the J gene end by 2 bases; junction bases not matched to a gene: 5. CDR1 is SGHDT, CDR2 YYEEEE, per germline. Written as DNA, the CDR3 is TGTGCCAGCAGCTCCCCGGGACAGGGGACCTACGAGCAGTACTTC. Translation gives CASSSPGQGTYEQYF.

The chain couples TRBV5-1 to TRBJ2-6; 11 bases line up with TRBD1. The germline V gene encodes CDR1 SGHRS and CDR2 YFSETQ. The CDR3 loop spans 19 amino acids. V lost 0 bases and J lost 0; bases outside the gene matches: 5. CDR3 DNA sequence: TGCGCCAGCAGCTTGGTTGGACAGGGGGCCATCTCTGGGGCCAACGTCCTGACTTTC. This sequence encodes CASSLVGQGAISGANVLTF.

The J gene is TRBJ2-1, the V gene TRBV27, with 8 bases lining up with TRBD1. The germline V gene has CDR1 MNHEY and CDR2 SMNVEV (reference sequence). The length of the CDR3 is 16 residues. V was clipped by 5 bases and J by 1 base; unmatched bases: 7. DNA of the CDR3: TGTGCCAGCAGTGACGGACAGGGTGGATCCTACAATGAGCAGTTCTTC. Protein sequence: CASSDGQGGSYNEQFF.

The chain recombines TRBV5-6 with TRBJ2-2; weak D call: TRBD1 (7 bases). Trimming removed 3 bases from V and 2 bases from J, with 14 bases in between. This CDR3 is built from 16 residues. The germline V gene has CDR1 SGHDT and CDR2 YYEEEE. CDR3 coding DNA: TGTGCCAGCAGCTATGGACAGGCGGGAAACACCGGGGAGCTGTTTTTT. It is translated as CASSYGQAGNTGELFF.

The chain employs TRBV27 and TRBJ2-5; weak D call: TRBD2 (6 bases). CDR1 is MNHEY, CDR2 SMNVEV, per germline (reference sequence). CDR3 length: 16 amino acids. The CDR3 loop is CARPPVGLPHGETQYF. As DNA, the CDR3 is TGTGCAAGGCCCCCGGTGGGACTCCCCCACGGAGAGACCCAGTACTTC.

The V gene is TRBV11-2, the J gene TRBJ1-1; D unclear. The germline V and J ends were trimmed by 0 bases and 4 bases, with 15 bases remaining between them. The germline gives CDR1 SGHAT, CDR2 FQNNGV. The CDR3 covers 16 residues. The CDR3 sequence: CASSLDPPTVPTEAFF. The CDR3 bases are TGTGCCAGCAGCTTAGACCCCCCAACAGTTCCCACTGAAGCTTTCTTT.